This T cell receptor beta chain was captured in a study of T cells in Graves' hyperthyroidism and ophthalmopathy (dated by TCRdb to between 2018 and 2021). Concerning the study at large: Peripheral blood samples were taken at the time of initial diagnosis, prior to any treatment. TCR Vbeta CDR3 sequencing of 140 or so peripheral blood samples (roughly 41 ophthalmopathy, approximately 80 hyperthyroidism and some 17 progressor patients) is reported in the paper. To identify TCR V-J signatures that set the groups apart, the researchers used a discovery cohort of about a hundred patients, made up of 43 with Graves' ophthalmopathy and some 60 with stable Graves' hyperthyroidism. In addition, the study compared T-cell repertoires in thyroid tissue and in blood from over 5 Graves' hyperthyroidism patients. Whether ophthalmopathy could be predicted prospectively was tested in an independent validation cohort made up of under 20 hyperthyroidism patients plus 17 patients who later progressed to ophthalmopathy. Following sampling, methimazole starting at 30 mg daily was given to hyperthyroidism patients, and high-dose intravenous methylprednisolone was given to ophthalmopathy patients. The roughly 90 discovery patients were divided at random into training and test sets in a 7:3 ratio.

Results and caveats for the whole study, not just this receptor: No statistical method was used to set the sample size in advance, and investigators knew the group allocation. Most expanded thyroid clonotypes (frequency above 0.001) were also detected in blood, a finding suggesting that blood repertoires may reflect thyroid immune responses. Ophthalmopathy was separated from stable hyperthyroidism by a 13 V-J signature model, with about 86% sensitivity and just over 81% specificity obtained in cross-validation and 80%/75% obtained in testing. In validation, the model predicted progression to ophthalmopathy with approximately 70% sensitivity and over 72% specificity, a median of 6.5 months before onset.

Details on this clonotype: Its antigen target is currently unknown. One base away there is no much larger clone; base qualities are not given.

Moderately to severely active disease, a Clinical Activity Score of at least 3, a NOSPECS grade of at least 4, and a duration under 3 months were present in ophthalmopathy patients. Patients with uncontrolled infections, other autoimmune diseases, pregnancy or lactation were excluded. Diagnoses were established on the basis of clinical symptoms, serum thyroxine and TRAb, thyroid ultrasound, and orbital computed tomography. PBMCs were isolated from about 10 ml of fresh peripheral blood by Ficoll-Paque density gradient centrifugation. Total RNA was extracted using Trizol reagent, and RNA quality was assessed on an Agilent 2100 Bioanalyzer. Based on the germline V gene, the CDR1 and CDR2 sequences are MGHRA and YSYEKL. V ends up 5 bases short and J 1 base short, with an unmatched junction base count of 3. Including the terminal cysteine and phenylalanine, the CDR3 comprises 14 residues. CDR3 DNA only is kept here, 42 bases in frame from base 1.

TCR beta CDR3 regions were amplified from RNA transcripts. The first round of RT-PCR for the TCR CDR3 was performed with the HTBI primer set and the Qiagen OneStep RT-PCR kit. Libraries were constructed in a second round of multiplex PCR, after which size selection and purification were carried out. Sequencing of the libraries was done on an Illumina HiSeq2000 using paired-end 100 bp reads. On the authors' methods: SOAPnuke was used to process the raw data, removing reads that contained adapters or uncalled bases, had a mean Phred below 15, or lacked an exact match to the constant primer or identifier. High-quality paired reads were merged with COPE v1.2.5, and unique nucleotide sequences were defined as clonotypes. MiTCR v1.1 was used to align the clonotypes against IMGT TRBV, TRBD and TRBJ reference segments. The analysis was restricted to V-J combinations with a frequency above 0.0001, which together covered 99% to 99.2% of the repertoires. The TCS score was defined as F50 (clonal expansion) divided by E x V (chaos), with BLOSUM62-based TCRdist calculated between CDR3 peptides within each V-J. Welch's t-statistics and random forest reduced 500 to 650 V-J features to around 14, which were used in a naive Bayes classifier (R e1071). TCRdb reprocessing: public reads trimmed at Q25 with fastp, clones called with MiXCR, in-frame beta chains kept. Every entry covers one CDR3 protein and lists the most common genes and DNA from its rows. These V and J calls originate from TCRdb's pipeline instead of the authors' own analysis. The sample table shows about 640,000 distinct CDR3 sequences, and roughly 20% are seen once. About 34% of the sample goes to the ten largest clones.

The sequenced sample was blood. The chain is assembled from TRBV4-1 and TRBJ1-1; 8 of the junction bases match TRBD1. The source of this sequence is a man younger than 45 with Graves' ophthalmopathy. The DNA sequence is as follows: TGCGCCAGCAGCTATGACAGGGGGAACACTGAAGCTTTCTTT. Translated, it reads CASSYDRGNTEAFF.